This T cell receptor beta chain was profiled in a study of cytomegalovirus exposure and HLA in healthy donors. V was pared by 2 bases and J by 0 bases, with 6 bases of the junction left unmatched. The CDR3 extends over 17 amino acids. Per the germline V gene, CDR1 is SGHDN and CDR2 is FVKESK. The PCR contained 60 Vbeta and 13 Jbeta primers. Using immunoSEQ multiplex PCR, the repertoire was profiled, and TCRdb retains in-frame clones only, with some absent. In the table there are about 98,000 clones, approximately 70% of which are singletons. Findings of the study overall: Despite most TCR sequences being rare, some public TCRs occurred in many donors. Several V segments, TRBV6-2 and TRBV6-3 among them, could not be told apart and were dropped. In a later analysis, TCR beta V- and J-gene trimming was associated with a missense DCLRE1C variant.

As to this clone: The antigen is not known.

Source material: PBMCs. This chain links TRBV14 with TRBJ2-3; TRBD2 matches 9 bases. This TCR came from a man aged 45 to 65 in good health and CMV-seronegative. The CDR3 loop is CASSQSASGASTDTQYF. In nucleotides, the CDR3 is TGTGCCAGCAGCCAATCCGCTAGCGGGGCTAGCACAGATACGCAGTATTTT.